One and the same sample provided the 4 T cell receptor beta chains below, sequenced in a study of blood T cell repertoires in COVID-19. Sequencing used immunoSEQ multiplex PCR; TCRdb keeps in-frame clones, though not all of them. This table has 120,000 or so clones, roughly three quarters appearing once. The sequencing input was peripheral blood. All receptors come from a human donor in a cohort sampled during active COVID-19.

This chain uses TRBV11-2 with TRBJ2-5, with a possible D match to TRBD1 (6 bases). This CDR3 has 16 residues. The ends were cut back, 2 bases at V and 5 bases at J, with 18 bases in the middle. CDR1 SGHAT and CDR2 FQNNGV come from the germline V gene. CDR3 sequence reads: CASSLKQGLLGETQYF. The DNA for the CDR3 is TGTGCCAGCAGCTTAAAACAGGGTCTATTGGGGGAGACCCAGTACTTC.

The chain combines TRBV6-5 with TRBJ1-3, with 9 bases aligning to TRBD1. CDR3 length equals 15 residues. Germline values: CDR1 MNHEY, CDR2 SVGAGI. V shed 7 bases, J shed 2 bases, and the junction held 6 bases outside the gene matches. The CDR3 reads CASTLDRGTGNTIYF. CDR3 DNA: TGTGCCAGCACTCTGGACAGGGGAACTGGAAACACCATATATTTT.

V gene TRBV28 combines with J gene TRBJ1-1, with no clear D. Germline CDR1 reads MDHEN; CDR2 reads SYDVKM. This CDR3 has 13 residues. V lost 8 bases and J 4 bases, leaving 14 bases between the germline ends. The CDR3 region has the DNA TGTGCCAGCCGGAGCGGGGTCGGCACTGAAGCTTTCTTT. Its protein is CASRSGVGTEAFF.

The chain recombines TRBV2 with TRBJ2-7; D is unresolved. Deletions cut 0 bases from V and 6 bases from J, with 18 bases between. This CDR3 has 16 residues. Germline assignment: CDR1 SNHLY and CDR2 FYNNEI. CDR3 in DNA: TGTGCCAGCAGTGAAGCGCGTGGGCAGACCCCCCCCGAGCAGTACTTC. Its translation: CASSEARGQTPPEQYF.